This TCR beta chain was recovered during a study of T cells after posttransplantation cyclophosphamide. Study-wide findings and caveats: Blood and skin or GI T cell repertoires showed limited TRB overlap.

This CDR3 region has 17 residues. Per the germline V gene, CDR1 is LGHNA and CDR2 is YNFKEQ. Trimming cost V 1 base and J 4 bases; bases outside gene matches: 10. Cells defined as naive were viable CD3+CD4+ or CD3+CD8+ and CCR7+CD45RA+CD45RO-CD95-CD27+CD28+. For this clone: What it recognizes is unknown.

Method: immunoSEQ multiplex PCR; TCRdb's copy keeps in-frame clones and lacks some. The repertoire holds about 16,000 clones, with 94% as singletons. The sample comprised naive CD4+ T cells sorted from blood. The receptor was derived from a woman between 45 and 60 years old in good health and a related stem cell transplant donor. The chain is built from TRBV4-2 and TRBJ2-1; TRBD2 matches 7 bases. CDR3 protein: CASSQGRGRVGYNEQFF. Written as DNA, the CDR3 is TGTGCCAGCAGCCAAGGACGTGGGAGGGTCGGTTACAATGAGCAGTTCTTC.